The clone carrying this T cell receptor beta chain has at least ten counts. Its antigen is unidentified. Via MiXCR, TCRdb re-called the 5' RACE reads, giving one row per CDR3 protein. The table shows under 1 million distinct CDR3 sequences, with approximately 13% occurring only once. The donor group consisted entirely of healthy Caucasians. These data come from a study of identical twins. Study observations and caveats: Partial confounding of zero-insertion analyses by invariant MAIT and iNKT cells was possible. Within twin pairs, the out-of-frame alpha sequences they shared showed excess low generation probability.

In addition, the sample was reused for a study of yellow fever vaccine responses in identical twins.

The sequence was collected from a woman between 18 and 29 years old in good health. The sequenced material came from PBMCs.

CDR3 bases: TGTGCCAGCTCACGGACAGGGGGCAATGAGCAGTTCTTC. Protein sequence: CASSRTGGNEQFF. The chain combines TRBV6-1 with TRBJ2-1; 10 bases are shared with TRBD1. The germline V gene has CDR1 MNHNS and CDR2 SASEGT. This CDR3 has 13 residues. V gave up 8 bases and J gave up 6 bases; unmatched junction bases: 4.